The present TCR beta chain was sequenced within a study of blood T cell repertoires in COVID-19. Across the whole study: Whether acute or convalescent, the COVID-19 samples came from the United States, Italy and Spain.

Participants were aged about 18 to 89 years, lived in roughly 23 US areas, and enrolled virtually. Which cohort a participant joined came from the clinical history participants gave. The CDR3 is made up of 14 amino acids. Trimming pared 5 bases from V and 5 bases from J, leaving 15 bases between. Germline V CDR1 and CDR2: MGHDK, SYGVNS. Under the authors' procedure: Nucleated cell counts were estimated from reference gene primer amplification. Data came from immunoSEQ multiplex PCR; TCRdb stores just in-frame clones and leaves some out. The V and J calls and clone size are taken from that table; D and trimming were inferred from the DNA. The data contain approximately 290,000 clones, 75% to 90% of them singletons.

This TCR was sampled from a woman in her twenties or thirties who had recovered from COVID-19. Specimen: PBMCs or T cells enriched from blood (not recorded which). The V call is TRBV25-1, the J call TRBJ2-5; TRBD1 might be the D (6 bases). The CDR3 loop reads CASSQGYQGETQYF. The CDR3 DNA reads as TGTGCCAGCAGTCAGGGCTACCAGGGGGAGACCCAGTACTTC.